The rows below give T cell receptor beta chains drawn from one sample of a study of T cells expressing NK-cell markers. TCRdb re-analyzed the 5' RACE reads; it lists each CDR3 protein once, without DNA. The sample totals around 380,000 distinct CDR3 sequences. Sequencing was done on a sample of blood T cells: a sorted CD56 or NKG2C T cell subset, CD4+ or CD8+ T cells, or bulk PBMC T cells (not recorded which). These receptors all come from a woman aged 45-65 years in good health. Both conserved end residues are part of each CDR3.

TRBJ2-3 13 TRBV5-1 CASSLERTDTQYF
TRBJ2-3 16 TRBV12-3/TRBV12-4 CASSFLRGLSTDTQYF
TRBJ2-7 19 TRBV5-1 CASSLALGLAGKGAYEQYF
TRBJ2-2 13 TRBV15 CATSTVFTGELFF
TRBJ2-3 18 TRBV24-1 CATSDFRPTSGVYDTQYF
TRBJ2-4 12 TRBV2 CASNQGGGIQYF
TRBJ2-1 14 TRBV5-1 CASSSGLAVNEQFF
TRBJ2-4 14 TRBV12-3/TRBV12-4 CASRRGGQENIQYF
TRBJ2-1 15 TRBV7-3 CASSLPGLGDNEQFF
TRBJ2-1 12 TRBV18 CASSPDPREQFF
TRBJ2-4 12 TRBV2 CASSGVRDIQYF
TRBJ2-5 15 TRBV6-2/TRBV6-3 CASSYNRAYRETQYF
TRBJ2-7 15 TRBV9 CASSVGTAPTIQQYF
TRBJ2-1 13 TRBV5-1 CASSAPTPTEQFF
TRBJ1-4 14 TRBV6-5 CASSTRTATEKLFF
TRBJ1-6 13 TRBV2 CASSDGYNSPLHF
TRBJ1-2 15 TRBV9 CASSVARSGPYGYTF
TRBJ2-2 17 TRBV5-1 CASSLGKTSGSTGELFF
TRBJ2-2 17 TRBV6-2/TRBV6-3 CASSYVDHLLPAGELFF
TRBJ2-1 13 TRBV7-9 CASGYPQGHEQFF
TRBJ2-1 14 TRBV20-1 CSARVQGVIGEQFF
TRBJ2-7 15 TRBV20-1 CSAAPTIGNSYEQYF
TRBJ2-1 15 TRBV12-3/TRBV12-4 CASTIAGGRNNEQFF
TRBJ2-2 14 TRBV4-1 CASSQEYDPGELFF
TRBJ2-7 15 TRBV29-1 CSVELISAGLYEQYF
TRBJ1-6 13 TRBV12-3/TRBV12-4 CASSRVPNSPLHF
TRBJ1-5 16 TRBV20-1 CSARNQTGVYNQPQHF
TRBJ1-1 11 TRBV20-1 CSAYKNTEAFF
TRBJ2-1 15 TRBV29-1 CSVSGQRRSYNEQFF
TRBJ2-3 15 TRBV20-1 CSVIKAGGRTDTQYF
TRBJ2-1 15 TRBV24-1 CATSESGQINNEQFF
TRBJ1-4 14 TRBV29-1 CSVGAGATNEKLFF
TRBJ1-1 14 TRBV6-5 CASQPPAINTEAFF
TRBJ2-5 15 TRBV5-5 CASAPRGQQQETQYF
TRBJ2-1 13 TRBV28 CASSAGVMVEQFF
TRBJ2-5 17 TRBV5-4 CASSQGGQAITLETQYF
TRBJ2-5 16 TRBV24-1 CATSGQGVPLRETQYF
TRBJ2-5 18 TRBV5-1 CASSNSGTGYGYQETQYF
TRBJ2-3 15 TRBV19 CASSMGDTNRDTQYF
TRBJ2-4 16 TRBV28 CASSLRLAVAKNIQYF
TRBJ2-1 17 TRBV3-1 CASSQDGEGSSYNEQFF
TRBJ2-4 16 TRBV20-1 CSARPGGAQAKNIQYF
TRBJ2-1 15 TRBV12-3/TRBV12-4 CASRSAGTTHNEQFF